The sequence of this TCR beta chain was determined in a study of cytomegalovirus exposure and HLA in healthy donors (TCRdb year 2017). Context from the whole study: According to an earlier analysis of 550 to 700 of the donors, about 190 million T cells yielded 90 million to 140 million unique TCR beta sequences and approximately 300 Gb of sequence data. An early release that covered approximately 600 HLA-typed donors contained 250 to 350 gigabases of sequencing data and 70 million to 100 million unique TCR sequences. Alongside the repertoire data, information on donor age, sex, ethnicity and CMV serostatus was compiled. Four or five DR-DQ haplotypes were handled as single units for association and clustering because linkage in the cohort was strong. The genetic ancestry cluster associated with self-reported Caucasian donors included 81% of the roughly 400 genotyped donors. A later genetic analysis used genome-wide SNP genotypes for about three fifths of the 666 donors, treating that subset as a discovery cohort. Every repertoire in the discovery cohort had been generated on one and the same sequencing platform. The later analysis used no new phenotypic data to find candidate immune exposures, relying instead on TCR beta sequences and their occurrence across donors. To predict cytomegalovirus infection status, the study brought together high-throughput TCR immunosequencing, statistical association of individual TCRs with disease status, and machine learning. A later analysis re-analyzed previously published TCR beta repertoires from 500 to 700 donors and added high-resolution HLA genotyping to study TCR occurrence patterns. HLA typing included class I and class II loci at four-digit resolution. The study profiled the T cell repertoires of some 610 subjects by immunosequencing and related them to cytomegalovirus serostatus. On average, around 240,000 unique TCR beta nucleotide sequences were sequenced per donor among a few hundred genotyped donors of the cohort, with 15% to 20% of those sequences being non-productive. Typing coverage varied by locus: roughly 629-640 donors for A, B, C, DRB1 and DQB1; roughly 520 for DQA1; 606 for DPA1; fewer than 480 for DPB1. In an earlier analysis of a few hundred of the donors, high-throughput TCR beta sequencing was used to judge whether each TCR beta V gene segment behaved as functional or pseudogenic. Besides the first cohort of roughly 660 subjects, a separate validation cohort made up of around 120 different subjects was used. The study was designed to test whether signatures of past pathogen exposure could be identified by cataloging public T cell receptors. Overall study outcomes, separate from this receptor: The authors suggested that the approach could potentially be extended to other disease states and immunological phenotypes. In a later analysis, HLA-associated TCR beta chains were found to be more clonally expanded and to have lower generation probabilities than equally common non-associated chains. In a later analysis, some 18,000 TCR beta sequences were associated with specific HLA alleles at a false discovery rate of 0.05. Correlated functional status among segregating V segments might reflect linkage disequilibrium, but an unknown experimental factor could not be ruled out. A later analysis found that most CMV-associated TCR beta chains appeared HLA-restricted, with HLA associations seemingly driven largely by CMV exposure. Strong co-occurrence of HLA alleles, especially DR and DQ, made assigning TCR associations to individual alleles difficult. The study listed 150 to 200 TCR beta chains as associated with cytomegalovirus. Several of the top co-occurrence clusters appeared to be linked to parvovirus B19, influenza, CMV and Epstein-Barr virus, according to a later analysis. This cohort had only TCR beta chains sequenced, and the lack of alpha or paired-chain data limited which features could be detected. Some IMGT-functional V segments, including TRBV6-2 and TRBV6-3, could not be told apart with the 87-base-pair reads, so those segments were excluded. A further reported finding was that TCR beta sequences accurately predicted the HLA-A and HLA-B alleles for most subjects in the first cohort. Compared with the approximately 710-donor mean, donors in an Asian-associated ancestry cluster had fewer N-insertions in productive TCRs, according to a later genetic analysis. According to a later analysis, TCR association rates differed among HLA loci, with DRB1 alleles showing the most associated TCRs and HLA-C alleles showing the fewest. In an earlier analysis of more than 500 of the donors, most TCR beta V segments appeared in productive rearrangements about 87% or about 30% of the time, broadly matching IMGT annotations. Across donors, most TCR sequences were observed very rarely, whereas some public TCRs were present in many individuals. For the cohort, immune exposure information was limited to CMV serostatus. A cluster of highly shared sequence variants was judged likely to represent a technical artifact of the sequencing pipeline. Because HLA typing was unavailable for some donors at each locus, only the typed subset was used in association tests. An association between a missense DCLRE1C variant and V-gene and J-gene trimming of TCR beta chains was found in a later genetic analysis and replicated in an independent cohort. The classifier was reported to diagnose cytomegalovirus status with high specificity and sensitivity in both the original cohort and the validation cohort. The earlier analysis of approximately 540 of the donors excluded seventeen rarely observed V segments, including chromosome 9 orphons, because counts were too low. In vitro tests confirmed that three of the cytomegalovirus-associated TCR beta chains recognize cytomegalovirus antigens. Sequencing depth was assumed to be roughly uniform across donors in the presence/absence analyses, though that assumption may not hold.

The V end loses 0 bases and the J end loses 4 bases, and a stretch of 25 bases separates them. The CDR3 holds 20 amino acids from the cysteine to the phenylalanine. The retained sequence is limited to the CDR3, 60 bases, with the frame set at the first base. In the germline V gene, CDR1 corresponds to SQVTM and CDR2 to ANQGSEA. Points on this clone: Its antigen is still unknown.

The cohort was made up of roughly 670 healthy bone marrow donors. At the time of sampling, every cohort member was nominally healthy, though immune exposures that went unrecorded were likely present. The donor tested CMV seropositive and was one of the 289 seropositive cohort members. Every donor gave a peripheral blood sample, and the peripheral blood mononuclear cells from that sample were used for TCR beta sequencing. Genomic DNA was extracted from the blood cell samples with the Qiagen DNeasy Blood Extraction Kit. Library creation used the immunoSEQ multiplex PCR assay. For the multiplex PCR, a mixture combining 60 forward primers for TCR Vbeta segments and 13 reverse primers for TCR Jbeta segments was used. The CDR3 region of rearranged TCR beta genes was amplified from genomic DNA by a multiplex PCR assay. On the Illumina HiSeq System, the amplified TCR beta libraries were sequenced as 87-base-pair reads. For the original study's pipeline: In a later analysis, 77 million or so unique TCR beta chains were counted across the approximately 670 repertoires, and around 10 million of these chains were shared by at least two donors. Raw reads were error-corrected and collapsed into unique sequences with a nearest-neighbor algorithm that merged closely related sequences to remove PCR and sequencing errors. CDR3 sequences were aligned to IMGT reference sequences to assign V, D and J gene segments. For a sequence to be retained, a match of at least six nucleotides to both a V gene segment and a J gene segment was required. A rearrangement counted as productive if the CDR3 had no stop codons and remained in frame with V and J, and every other rearrangement counted as non-productive. CDR3 was defined according to IMGT convention as the region running from the second conserved V-encoded cysteine to the conserved J-encoded phenylalanine. In an earlier analysis of more than 550 of the donors, sequences lacking an unambiguous match to a single V gene segment were excluded. An earlier analysis of 587 of the donors called V segments functional above 56.7% productive rearrangements and segregating when the between-donor standard deviation exceeded 5%. A statistical classification framework was built to diagnose cytomegalovirus status from the catalog of TCR beta chain sequences. V and J gene assignment, in a later analysis, came from comparing TCR nucleotide sequences with IMGT/GENE-DB human TR gene sequences. The TCRdist pipeline was used in a later analysis to assign CDR3 sequences and most-parsimonious VDJ recombination scenarios. In a later analysis, every TCR beta chain was defined by the combination of its CDR3 amino acid sequence and its V-gene family, and reads without a unique V-gene family were dropped. As a way to deal with suspected cross-contamination and a sequencing artifact, a later analysis dropped 592 nucleotide sequences that were highly shared and had low generation probability. For each public chain, a later analysis derived a clonal expansion index from normalized ranks of inferred template counts within each repertoire. In a later analysis, generation probabilities were computed with a VDJ recombination model fitted to out-of-frame rearrangements, and the resulting probabilities were checked against IGoR. In a later analysis, TCR-TCR, TCR-HLA and TCR-CMV co-occurrence was scored with hypergeometric tests, and a repertoire-size bias correction was applied to TCR pairs. A later analysis estimated false discovery rates by permuting HLA or CMV assignments 20 times. A later analysis grouped co-occurring TCRs with DBSCAN, adding TCRdist sequence similarity when clustering within HLA-allele-positive subsets. For co-occurrence clustering, repertoires with fewer than 30,000 or more than 120,000 public chains were excluded, along with roughly 5 repertoires with anomalous nucleotide sharing. The clones in this table, taken by TCRdb from immuneACCESS, are in-frame only. Not every clone is retained; where verified, under half of the shortfall comes from an unresolved V gene, and the cause of the rest is unknown. V, J and clone size reflect that table, while D and trimming were determined from the DNA. In this sample's table one finds about 170,000 clones. The ten largest clones take up roughly 0.83% of the sample.

This sequence originates from a woman aged 18-29 years in good health and CMV-seropositive. The chain uses TRBV29-1 and TRBJ2-6; a tentative D call is TRBD1 (6 bases match). The sequencing input was PBMCs. CDR3 sequence: CSVEDSASNPGAAGANVLTF. In nucleotides, the sequence is TGCAGCGTTGAAGATTCCGCTAGTAATCCAGGGGCTGCCGGGGCCAACGTCCTGACTTTC.